Given below is one TCR beta chain in context. The authors' processing: Counts of nucleated cells, estimated from reference gene primer amplification, were obtained. Sequencing was performed with immunoSEQ multiplex PCR; in TCRdb, only in-frame clones are kept and a portion is missing. That table gives V, J and clone size, and the DNA gave D and trimming. Of approximately 76,000 clones listed, 75% to 90% are singletons. These data belong to a study of blood T cell repertoires in COVID-19. Across the study: Sites across the United States, Italy and Spain contributed samples from acute and convalescent COVID-19. T cells, B-cell-depleted T cells, or PBMCs supplied cDNA or gDNA.

Trimming at V came to 0 bases and at J to 1 base, leaving 8 bases not matched to a gene. Germline lookup yields CDR1 LGHDT and CDR2 YNNKEL (reference sequence). The CDR3 sequence is 18 residues long. The chain recombines TRBV3-1 (or the pseudogene TRBV3-2) with TRBJ1-1; 10 nucleotides align to TRBD1. This sequence was found in a woman over 75 with active or convalescent COVID-19. Source material: peripheral blood. The CDR3 DNA reads TGTGCCAGCAGCCAAGATCAATGGGGACAGGGGAAGAACACTGAAGCTTTCTTT. Translation: CASSQDQWGQGKNTEAFF.